The 25 T cell receptor beta chains listed next were all sequenced from one sample in a study of blood T cell repertoires in COVID-19. Clones were read by immunoSEQ multiplex PCR, and TCRdb kept only the in-frame ones, dropping some. Found here are some 110,000 clones, under 90% of them singletons; the top ten hold approximately 38%. The sample was peripheral blood. The origin of the receptors is an elderly man with acute or convalescent COVID-19.

This clone was seen only once. The chain joins TRBV6-5 to TRBJ2-2, with TRBD1 matching 7 bases. The V gene end was trimmed by 5 bases and the J gene end by 6 bases; junction bases not matched to a gene: 9. Germline V gene lookup returns CDR1 MNHEY and CDR2 SVGAGI. This CDR3 spans 15 amino acids. The CDR3 nucleotides are TGTGCCAGCAGTCGGGACAGACCTAACCCCGGGGAGCTGTTTTTT. This codes for CASSRDRPNPGELFF.

This clone was found a few times. The chain employs TRBV19 and TRBJ1-2, with a weak D call TRBD1 (6 bases). The CDR3 is made up of 15 amino acids. V was shortened by 5 bases and J by 2 bases, with 15 bases between the two germline ends. The germline V gene has CDR1 LNHDA and CDR2 SQIVND (reference sequence). Written as DNA, the CDR3 is TGTGCCAGTAGTGTTTCCGGGACACTCAACTATGGCTACACCTTC. It translates to CASSVSGTLNYGYTF.

V gene TRBV6-5 combines with J gene TRBJ2-7, with a weak D call TRBD2 (6 bases). V was cut by 0 bases and J by 4 bases, with 10 bases left in between. The CDR3 extends over 14 amino acids. CDR1 and CDR2 (germline): MNHEY, SVGAGI. As DNA, the CDR3 is TGTGCCAGCAGTTACTCGGGGGGTAGGTACGAGCAGTACTTC. Translating gives CASSYSGGRYEQYF.

V and J are TRBV6-5 and TRBJ2-2; D is perhaps TRBD1 (5 bases). The V gene lost 4 bases and the J gene lost 4 bases, with 10 bases spanning the gap. CDR1 MNHEY and CDR2 SVGAGI come from the germline V gene. The CDR3 is made up of 14 amino acids. This chain's CDR3 is CASSWGGITGELFF. CDR3 DNA: TGTGCCAGCAGTTGGGGCGGAATCACCGGGGAGCTGTTTTTT.

V usage is TRBV11-2 and J usage is TRBJ2-4; 9 bases align to TRBD1. The length of the CDR3 is 16 residues. V shed 1 base and J 6 bases; nucleotides not matched to a gene: 7. The germline gives CDR1 SGHAT, CDR2 FQNNGV. The CDR3 here is CASSLGGGQGRNIQYF. The CDR3 DNA reads as TGTGCCAGCAGCTTAGGTGGGGGACAGGGAAGAAACATTCAGTACTTC.

This CDR3 is CASHPGGANVLTF. The CDR3 region has the DNA TGTGCCAGCCACCCGGGGGGGGCCAACGTCCTGACTTTC. The chain is built from TRBV6-5 and TRBJ2-6; a possible D gene is TRBD2 (5 bases). Germline loops: CDR1 MNHEY, CDR2 SVGAGI. The CDR3 runs to 13 residues. V was pared by 8 bases and J by 4 bases, with 9 bases between.

The chain employs TRBV5-1 and TRBJ2-2; D is perhaps TRBD2 (5 bases). With 0 bases removed from V and 5 bases from J, the gap between germline ends came to 11 bases. Germline V gene sequence: CDR1 SGHRS, CDR2 YFSETQ. CDR3 length equals 15 residues. This CDR3 is CASSLAASFTGELFF. CDR3 DNA: TGCGCCAGCAGCTTGGCCGCTAGCTTTACCGGGGAGCTGTTTTTT. Based on the CDR3 plus reference TRBV5-1 and TRBJ2-2, the full variable domain is KAGVTQTPRYLIKTRGQQVTLSCSPISGHRSVSWYQQTPGQGLQFLFEYFSETQRNKGNFPGRFSGRQFSNSRSEMNVSTLELGDSALYLCASSLAASFTGELFFGEGSRLTVL.

The V call is TRBV9, the J call TRBJ2-3, with 8 bases lining up with TRBD2. The germline gives CDR1 SGDLS, CDR2 YYNGEE. The V and J ends lost 0 bases and 4 bases, in that order; junction bases with no gene match: 7. The CDR3 sequence is 16 residues long. The CDR3 reads CASSVVPSGPADTQYF. CDR3 nucleotide sequence: TGTGCCAGCAGCGTAGTCCCTAGCGGGCCGGCAGATACGCAGTATTTT.

V usage is TRBV9 and J usage is TRBJ2-1; perhaps TRBD2 as D (5 bases). This CDR3 is built from 15 residues. Trimming took 4 bases from V and 3 from J, leaving 14 bases between them. Looked up from germline, CDR1 is SGDLS and CDR2 is YYNGEE. The CDR3 DNA reads TGTGCCAGCAGCCTGACAACGGGGAGCTACAATGAGCAGTTCTTC. Amino acids: CASSLTTGSYNEQFF.

V and J are TRBV25-1 and TRBJ1-4; 10 bases align to TRBD1. The trim removed 4 bases at V and 8 bases at J, leaving 10 bases unmatched. This CDR3 has 16 residues. Germline V gene sequence: CDR1 MGHDK, CDR2 SYGVNS. The CDR3 DNA is TGTGCCAGCAGTGTGCTCGGGACAGGGGAAGGAGAAAAACTGTTTTTT. It codes for CASSVLGTGEGEKLFF.

J is TRBJ2-3 and V is TRBV18; possible D gene TRBD2, 5 bases. Germline CDR1 is KGHSH and CDR2 is LQKENI. The V gene lost 4 bases and the J gene lost 3 bases, with 11 bases spanning the gap. CDR3 length: 14 residues. The CDR3 region is CASSRRRSTDTQYF. DNA of the CDR3: TGTGCCAGCTCACGGCGGAGGAGTACAGATACGCAGTATTTT.

V is TRBV19 and J is TRBJ2-1, with D possibly matching TRBD2 (6 bases). V was pared by 4 bases and J by 0 bases, with 19 bases between. The CDR3 has 18 amino acids. Looked up from germline, CDR1 is LNHDA and CDR2 is SQIVND (reference sequence). In DNA, the CDR3 is TGTGCCAGTAGTACCCCCTACGGGCGGGACCGCTCCTACAATGAGCAGTTCTTC. Amino acid sequence: CASSTPYGRDRSYNEQFF.

The chain combines TRBV7-6 with TRBJ2-7; TRBD2 is a possible D gene (7 bases). The CDR3 is 15 amino acids. Deletions cut 5 bases from V and 2 bases from J, with 16 bases between. The germline CDR1 and CDR2 sequences are SGHVS and FNYEAQ. The CDR3 protein is CASSLGGLGPYEQYF. The CDR3, as DNA: TGTGCCAGCAGCCTGGGGGGGCTCGGTCCCTACGAGCAGTACTTC.

The chain is built from TRBV18 and TRBJ1-3; no clear D. V dropped 4 bases and J dropped 0 bases, with 16 bases sitting between them. The germline V gene encodes CDR1 KGHSH and CDR2 LQKENI. The CDR3 is made up of 17 amino acids. CDR3: CASSLTGRSSSGNTIYF. CDR3 in DNA: TGTGCCAGCTCACTAACGGGGAGGTCAAGCTCTGGAAACACCATATATTTT.

J is TRBJ1-2 and V is TRBV5-4; 9 nucleotides match TRBD1. CDR3 size: 13 residues. Germline assignment: CDR1 SGHNT and CDR2 YYREEE (reference sequence). With 3 bases clipped from V and 6 bases from J, the junction kept 3 bases outside the gene matches. The CDR3 DNA is TGTGCCAGCAGCTCCTGGACAGGGGATGGCTACACCTTC. Encoded protein: CASSSWTGDGYTF.

This rearrangement joins TRBV6-6 to TRBJ2-3; 14 bases agree with TRBD2. The CDR3 loop spans 16 amino acids. The trim removed 6 bases at V and 5 bases at J, leaving 7 bases unmatched. Germline V gives CDR1 MNHNY, CDR2 SVGAGI (reference sequence). In nucleotides, the CDR3 is TGTGCCAGCAGGCCGGGACTAGCGGGAGTTCTAGATACGCAGTATTTT. Protein sequence: CASRPGLAGVLDTQYF.

The chain combines TRBV2 with TRBJ1-5, with D uncertain. The CDR3 consists of 15 residues. Germline CDR1 SNHLY, CDR2 FYNNEI. The V end was cut by 6 bases, the J end by 2 bases, with 14 bases between. In DNA form, the CDR3 reads TGTGCCAGCAGCCGACATGCTGTAGGCAATCAGCCCCAGCATTTT. Protein product: CASSRHAVGNQPQHF.

V is TRBV14 and J is TRBJ1-2, with D perhaps TRBD1 (6 bases). V gave up 2 bases and J gave up 4 bases, with 11 bases separating them. CDR3 length: 14 residues. The V gene's germline CDR1 is SGHDN and CDR2 FVKESK. CDR3 residues: CASSQPGVAYGYTF. CDR3 nucleotides: TGTGCCAGCAGCCAACCAGGGGTCGCCTATGGCTACACCTTC.

This clone came up once. The chain carries TRBV2 and TRBJ2-2; TRBD2 might be the D (5 bases). Trimming took off 8 bases at V and 6 bases at J, with 10 bases between the two ends. The CDR3 has 12 residues. Germline CDR1 SNHLY, CDR2 FYNNEI. CDR3 in amino acids: CASLRTAGELFF. In DNA, the CDR3 is TGTGCCAGCCTTAGGACTGCCGGGGAGCTGTTTTTT.

This clone was observed a single time. The V and J genes are TRBV5-1 and TRBJ2-6; 7 bases agree with TRBD1. Germline lookup yields CDR1 SGHRS and CDR2 YFSETQ. V trimming: 4 bases; J trimming: 0 bases; junction bases outside the gene matches: 7. This CDR3 region has 17 residues. The DNA of the CDR3 is TGCGCCAGCAGCACCGGGACAGCGGTCTCTGGGGCCAACGTCCTGACTTTC. Translating gives CASSTGTAVSGANVLTF.

The chain has TRBV30 and TRBJ2-3; D remains ambiguous. Trimming took off 2 bases at V and 6 bases at J, with 3 bases between the two ends. This CDR3 comprises 10 residues. Germline V gene data show CDR1 as GTSNPN and CDR2 as SVGIG (reference sequence). In nucleotides, the CDR3 is TGTGCCTGGAGTCGGGATACGCAGTATTTT. It translates to CAWSRDTQYF. The full variable domain, completed using reference TRBV30 and TRBJ2-3, is SQTIHQWPATLVQPVGSPLSLECTVEGTSNPNLYWYRQAAGRGLQLLFYSVGIGQISSEVPQNLSASRPQDRQFILSSKKLLLSDSGFYLCAWSRDTQYFGPGTRLTVL.

This clone was counted a few times. V is TRBV7-2 and J is TRBJ2-5, with D perhaps matching TRBD1 (6 bases). The CDR3 covers 15 residues. Germline V gene data show CDR1 as SGHTA and CDR2 as FQGNSA. V gave up 5 bases and J gave up 5 bases, with 18 bases separating them. The CDR3 DNA reads TGTGCCAGCAGCCCTGGGGGTCACCAGGGGGAGACCCAGTACTTC. The encoded protein is CASSPGGHQGETQYF. The entire variable domain, with the rest obtained from reference TRBV7-2 and TRBJ2-5, is as follows: GAGVSQSPSNKVTEKGKDVELRCDPISGHTALYWYRQSLGQGLEFLIYFQGNSAPDKSGLPSDRFSAERTGGSVSTLTIQRTQQEDSAVYLCASSPGGHQGETQYFGPGTRLLVL.

The chain combines TRBV6-5 with TRBJ1-1; D not resolved. This CDR3 spans 13 amino acids. Germline CDR1 is MNHEY and CDR2 is SVGAGI. V lost 2 bases, J lost 6 bases, and 10 bases lay in between. CDR3 coding DNA: TGTGCCAGCAGTTACGGTGGCGGGCCTGAAGCTTTCTTT. Protein: CASSYGGGPEAFF.

The genes are TRBV6-2 or TRBV6-3 and TRBJ2-3, with TRBD1 as a possible D gene (6 bases). Germline assignment: CDR1 MNHEY and CDR2 SVGEGT. Trimming left V 5 bases short and J 2 bases short, with 17 bases between. The CDR3 runs 16 residues. The CDR3 region is CASSHLWGHHTDTQYF. CDR3 in DNA: TGTGCCAGCAGTCACTTATGGGGACACCACACAGATACGCAGTATTTT.

The rearrangement joins TRBV19 to TRBJ2-7, with a weak D call TRBD1 (6 bases). Deletions cut 6 bases from V and 2 bases from J, with 14 bases between. The CDR3 is made up of 14 amino acids. Germline V CDR1 and CDR2: LNHDA, SQIVND (reference sequence). CDR3 nucleotides: TGTGCCAGTAGCCCCGGGACACCAGCCTACGAGCAGTACTTC. Protein sequence: CASSPGTPAYEQYF.